These 2 T cell receptor beta chains share one sample of origin, sequenced in a study of control samples from healthy donors and cancer patients. Profiling relied on immunoSEQ multiplex PCR, and the TCRdb table lists in-frame clones only, not all of them. The data hold more than 70,000 clones, with about nine tenths observed a single time. The sample was blood. These receptors all come from a woman in her 30s in good health.

A single count supports this clone. V usage is TRBV29-1 and J usage is TRBJ1-5; D unclear. CDR3 length: 13 amino acids. Deletions cut 4 bases from V and 5 bases from J, with 12 bases between. From germline, CDR1 is SQVTM and CDR2 ANQGSEA. In DNA form, the CDR3 reads TGCAGCGTTGGCCAGGCCTTTGATCAGCCCCAGCATTTT. It specifies CSVGQAFDQPQHF.

The chain combines TRBV6-4 with TRBJ2-1; the match to TRBD1 covers 11 bases. Trimming removed 2 bases from V and 5 bases from J; junction bases left unmatched: 2. Germline CDR1 MRHNA, CDR2 SNTAGT. The CDR3 consists of 15 residues. The CDR3 spells CASSDGTGGHNEQFF. Here the CDR3 DNA reads TGTGCCAGCAGTGACGGGACAGGGGGACACAATGAGCAGTTCTTC.